The clone carrying this TCR beta chain was found many times. The data derive from a study of T cells in Graves' hyperthyroidism and ophthalmopathy. Cells are PBMCs isolated from approximately 9.2 ml of fresh blood. Amplification of TCR beta CDR3 regions used RNA as the template. When the TCR CDR3 underwent first-round RT-PCR, the HTBI primer set was used. TCRdb used MiXCR to reprocess the multiplex PCR reads, holding one entry per CDR3 protein. The sample has approximately 570,000 distinct CDR3 sequences; 15% to 20% are singletons. V was trimmed by 6 bases and J by 0 bases, leaving 9 bases between them. This CDR3 is 15 amino acids long. The V gene's germline CDR1 is MDHEN and CDR2 SYDVKM.

Specimen: blood. The origin of this receptor is a man in his forties with Graves' ophthalmopathy. The chain joins TRBV28 to TRBJ2-6; D possibly corresponds to TRBD1 (6 bases). This CDR3 is CASRTGSSGANVLTF. In DNA, the CDR3 is TGTGCCAGCAGAACAGGGAGCTCTGGGGCCAACGTCCTGACTTTC.